Each of the 6 T cell receptor beta chains below was sequenced from the same sample in a study of T cell responses to AZD1222 COVID-19 vaccine. Using immunoSEQ multiplex PCR, the repertoire was profiled, and TCRdb retains in-frame clones only, with some absent. The table includes under 150,000 clones, roughly 92% detected once. The source was peripheral blood, collected 28 days after the second AZD1222 dose. These receptors originate from an adult who received the AZD1222 COVID-19 vaccine.

V usage is TRBV19 and J usage is TRBJ1-5; D remains ambiguous. This CDR3 region has 13 residues. Germline V gives CDR1 LNHDA, CDR2 SQIVND (reference sequence). Deletions cut 6 bases from V and 3 bases from J, with 9 bases between. CDR3 protein: CASSPGINQPQHF. The CDR3 nucleotides read TGTGCCAGTAGCCCGGGGATCAATCAGCCCCAGCATTTT.

The rearrangement uses TRBV7-8 and TRBJ1-1; 7 bases line up with TRBD1. The ends lost 3 bases at V and 4 bases at J; junction bases unmatched: 17. Germline assignment: CDR1 SGHVS and CDR2 FQNEAQ. The CDR3 runs to 18 residues. CDR3 nucleotides: TGTGCCAGCAGCTTGGTTGGACAGGTGGGACGTCGGAGCACTGAAGCTTTCTTT. This translates into CASSLVGQVGRRSTEAFF. Looking up the rest from reference TRBV7-8 and TRBJ1-1 gives the full variable domain: GAGVSQSPRYKVAKRGQDVALRCDPISGHVSLFWYQQALGQGPEFLTYFQNEAQLDKSGLPSDRFFAERPEGSVSTLKIQRTQQEDSAVYLCASSLVGQVGRRSTEAFFGQGTRLTVV.

The V and J genes are TRBV7-2 and TRBJ2-2; 10 nucleotides agree with TRBD1. Per the germline V gene, CDR1 is SGHTA and CDR2 is FQGNSA. V lost 7 bases and J lost 5; bases outside the gene matches: 7. The CDR3 totals 15 residues. The CDR3 DNA follows: TGTGCCAGCATTTTGACAGGGGGCAAAACCGGGGAGCTGTTTTTT. Its translation is CASILTGGKTGELFF.

This clone occurred once. The CDR3 loop is CASRPGLGYNEQFF. The CDR3 nucleotides are TGCGCCAGCAGACCAGGACTGGGCTACAATGAGCAGTTCTTC. V usage is TRBV5-1 and J usage is TRBJ2-1; the D gene is possibly TRBD2 (5 bases). Per germline, CDR1 SGHRS and CDR2 YFSETQ. The germline V and J ends were trimmed by 5 bases and 3 bases, with 12 bases remaining between them. This CDR3 contains 14 residues.

This chain connects TRBV11-2 to TRBJ1-2; tentative D call: TRBD1 (6 bases). V was pared by 5 bases and J by 4 bases, with 17 bases between. Germline V CDR1 and CDR2: SGHAT, FQNNGV. The CDR3 has 15 amino acids. As DNA, the CDR3 is TGTGCCAGCAGCCTTTCGACAGGTGGACCCTATGGCTACACCTTC. This translates into CASSLSTGGPYGYTF.

The rearrangement joins TRBV5-4 to TRBJ1-1; 11 bases fit TRBD1. CDR1 SGHNT and CDR2 YYREEE come from the germline V gene (reference sequence). Unmatched junction bases numbered 5, after V lost 3 bases and J lost 4 bases. This CDR3 region has 15 residues. DNA for the CDR3: TGTGCCAGCAGCTCCGGGACAGGGGGAAGCACTGAAGCTTTCTTT. Amino acid sequence: CASSSGTGGSTEAFF.